These 19 T cell receptor beta chains came from one sample sequenced in a study of T-cell reconstitution after alpha-beta-depleted transplantation in children. Unique molecular identifiers were incorporated during preparation of the TCRbeta library. MiXCR was run by TCRdb on the PCR reads, yielding one entry per CDR3 protein. The table shows about 580,000 distinct CDR3 sequences, with 23% occurring only once. The sequences come from PBMCs, mostly from graft donor cells, collected 360 days after TCRalphabeta/CD19-depleted stem cell transplant. The receptors derive from a boy in the first two years of life who had a stem cell transplant for acute myeloid leukemia, so the T cells may come from the graft donor.

This clonotype has just a few counts. This chain joins TRBV20-1 and TRBJ1-1; D uncertain. The germline V gene encodes CDR1 DFQATT and CDR2 SNEGSKA (reference sequence). Trimming pared 0 bases from V and 1 base from J, leaving 12 bases between. The CDR3 has 15 amino acids. CDR3 region: CSARDLYESNTEAFF. The CDR3 DNA is TGCAGTGCTAGAGATCTTTACGAGTCGAACACTGAAGCTTTCTTT.

This rearrangement joins TRBV7-9 to TRBJ1-1; no clear D gene. Trimming took off 0 bases at V and 8 bases at J, with 7 bases between the two ends. Germline CDR1 and CDR2: SEHNR and FQNEAQ (reference sequence). The CDR3 contains 12 residues. This chain's CDR3 is CASSLAPGEAFF. The CDR3 DNA reads TGTGCCAGCAGCTTAGCGCCGGGGGAAGCTTTCTTT.

The V call is TRBV28, the J call TRBJ2-7; TRBD1 is a possible D gene (6 bases). Trimming removed 6 bases at V and 4 bases at J, with 10 bases between. Germline lookup yields CDR1 MDHEN and CDR2 SYDVKM. CDR3 length: 12 amino acids. In DNA form, the CDR3 reads TGTGCCAGCAGCTACAGGGTTTACGAGCAGTACGTC. Translating gives CASSYRVYEQYV.

This clonotype turned up a few times. The chain recombines TRBV12-3 or TRBV12-4 with TRBJ2-5; D remains unclear. The V gene lost 5 bases and the J gene lost 5 bases, with 12 bases spanning the gap. The CDR3 is 13 residues long. CDR3 nucleotides: TGTGCCAGCAGTCCGAGTCCCGGGGAGACCCAGTACTTC. Encoded protein: CASSPSPGETQYF.

This clonotype showed up many times. The chain employs TRBV28 and TRBJ2-1; tentative D call: TRBD2 (7 bases). Trimming left V 2 bases short and J 7 bases short, with 21 bases between. Germline-derived CDR1 and CDR2 are MDHEN and SYDVKM. This CDR3 has 17 residues. The CDR3 DNA is TGTGCCAGCAGTTTAGGTTCGTGGGGGGGCCTGGGGAATGAGCAGTTCTTC. Its translation is CASSLGSWGGLGNEQFF.

The table lists this clonotype with a few counts. The chain carries TRBV24-1 and TRBJ2-6; D might be TRBD1 (5 bases). Germline lookup yields CDR1 KGHDR and CDR2 SFDVKD. The V gene lost 6 bases and the J gene lost 0 bases, with 5 bases spanning the gap. CDR3 length: 14 residues. The CDR3 DNA reads TGTGCCACCAGTCAGGGCTCTGGGGCCAACGTCCTGACTTTC. Translating gives CATSQGSGANVLTF.

This clonotype was seen more than once but under ten times. The chain carries TRBV20-1 and TRBJ2-5; D ambiguous. The CDR3 is 15 residues long. V was shortened by 3 bases and J by 2 bases, with 16 bases between the two germline ends. Germline V gives CDR1 DFQATT, CDR2 SNEGSKA (reference sequence). DNA for the CDR3: TGCAGTGCTAGGGACCTTGAGACACCTCAAGAGACCCAGTACTTC. It yields the protein CSARDLETPQETQYF.

This clonotype has a handful of counts. The chain uses TRBV20-1 and TRBJ2-3, with D possibly being TRBD2 (5 bases). The germline V and J ends were trimmed by 0 bases and 0 bases, with 19 bases remaining between them. The CDR3 contains 18 residues. Per germline, CDR1 DFQATT and CDR2 SNEGSKA (reference sequence). CDR3 DNA sequence: TGCAGTGCTAGAGAACCCTCCCGGGGTAGTACTAGCACAGATACGCAGTATTTT. It is translated as CSAREPSRGSTSTDTQYF.

The chain is built from TRBV11-2 and TRBJ2-1; D is ambiguous. Germline CDR1 is SGHAT and CDR2 is FQNNGV. The CDR3 contains 11 residues. V dropped 0 bases and J dropped 10 bases, with 4 bases sitting between them. CDR3 region: CASSLDPEQFF. The DNA of the CDR3 is TGTGCCAGCAGCTTAGATCCCGAGCAGTTCTTC.

The J gene is TRBJ2-1, the V gene TRBV9, with D uncertain. The V gene's germline CDR1 is SGDLS and CDR2 YYNGEE. Trimming removed 0 bases at V and 9 bases at J, with 10 bases between. The CDR3 loop spans 13 amino acids. CDR3 in amino acids: CASSVVSGSEQFF. Here the CDR3 DNA reads TGTGCCAGCAGCGTAGTGAGTGGCTCTGAGCAGTTCTTC.

The chain is built from TRBV7-2 and TRBJ2-3; TRBD2 is a possible D gene (7 bases). The germline gives CDR1 SGHTA, CDR2 FQGNSA. Deletions cut 1 base from V and 1 base from J, with 12 bases between. The CDR3 loop spans 16 amino acids. CDR3 DNA: TGTGCCAGCAGCTTAGATGGGGGGGCTCGCACAGATACGCAGTATTTT. This sequence encodes CASSLDGGARTDTQYF.

This clonotype came up a few times. The J gene is TRBJ2-3, the V gene TRBV20-1; possibly TRBD1 for D (5 bases). CDR1 is DFQATT, CDR2 SNEGSKA, per germline (reference sequence). Trimming took 3 bases from V and 2 from J, leaving 9 bases between them. The CDR3 sequence is 13 residues long. The CDR3 loop is CSARAGNTDTQYF. In DNA form, the CDR3 reads TGCAGTGCTAGGGCAGGGAACACAGATACGCAGTATTTT.

This clonotype showed up many times. The V call is TRBV12-3 or TRBV12-4, the J call TRBJ2-5; D unclear. Trimming pared 1 base from V and 2 bases from J, leaving 17 bases between. The CDR3 has 17 amino acids. This chain's CDR3 is CASSLVARLENQETQYF. The DNA for the CDR3 is TGTGCCAGCAGTTTAGTTGCGAGACTTGAGAATCAAGAGACCCAGTACTTC.

The chain carries TRBV5-8 and TRBJ2-5; D might be TRBD1 (6 bases). Germline loops: CDR1 SGHTS, CDR2 YDEGEE. The CDR3 is 15 amino acids. The V end lost 4 bases, the J end lost 1 base, and 14 bases lay between the germline ends. The CDR3 region is CASSHGQSTQETQYF. In nucleotides, the CDR3 is TGTGCCAGCAGCCACGGACAGAGCACCCAAGAGACCCAGTACTTC. Supplemented by reference TRBV5-8 and TRBJ2-5, the full variable domain reads EAGVTQSPTHLIKTRGQQATLRCSPISGHTSVYWYQQALGLGLQFLLWYDEGEERNRGNFPPRFSGRQFPNYSSELNVNALELEDSALYLCASSHGQSTQETQYFGPGTRLLVL.

Concerning this clonotype: Since a much larger clone is just one base distant, this may be a read error. This chain joins TRBV6-1 and TRBJ1-5, with 9 bases lining up with TRBD1. This CDR3 comprises 13 residues. Per the germline V gene, CDR1 is MNHNS and CDR2 is SASEGT. V was clipped by 5 bases and J by 6 bases; unmatched bases: 2. The CDR3 DNA follows: TGTGCCAGCAGTCGGACAGGGGCTCAGCCCCAGCATTTT. Translating it yields CASSRTGAQPQHF.

In its sample, this clonotype was seen a few times. The CDR3 DNA is TGTGCCAGCAGTTTTTCGCCACGGTTGACTGGGGATGAAAAACTGTTTTTT. It yields the protein CASSFSPRLTGDEKLFF. The V call is TRBV12-3 or TRBV12-4, the J call TRBJ1-4; D remains unclear. V was clipped by 3 bases and J by 6 bases, with 20 bases between them. The CDR3 runs 17 residues.

This clonotype was detected ten times or more. The DNA for the CDR3 is TGTGCCAGCACCTTGGGACAGGGCAAGGATGGTAACTATGGCTACACCTTC. It translates to CASTLGQGKDGNYGYTF. The chain carries TRBV9 and TRBJ1-2; 9 positions match TRBD1. The CDR3 has 17 residues. V was clipped by 6 bases and J by 1 base; unmatched bases: 13. Germline lookup yields CDR1 SGDLS and CDR2 YYNGEE.

This clonotype was found a few times. The V and J genes are TRBV20-1 and TRBJ2-7; 11 nucleotides align to TRBD1. V shed 2 bases, J shed 3 bases, and the junction held 6 bases outside the gene matches. CDR3 length equals 15 residues. Germline-derived CDR1 and CDR2 are DFQATT and SNEGSKA (reference sequence). The CDR3: CSARLGGQGVYEQYF. The DNA for the CDR3 is TGCAGTGCTAGACTGGGGGGACAGGGGGTCTACGAGCAGTACTTC.

This clonotype occurred a few times. CDR3 sequence: CATSTEGRTASEVEQFF. The CDR3 coding sequence is TGTGCCACCAGCACCGAAGGGAGGACGGCGTCAGAGGTAGAGCAGTTCTTC. This chain connects TRBV15 to TRBJ2-1, with D tentatively TRBD2 (6 bases). This CDR3 region has 17 residues. The ends were cut back, 4 bases at V and 10 bases at J, with 26 bases in the middle. Germline CDR1 reads LNHNV; CDR2 reads YYDKDF (reference sequence). Full variable domain (rest looked up from reference TRBV15 and TRBJ2-1): DAMVIQNPRYQVTQFGKPVTLSCSQTLNHNVMYWYQQKSSQAPKLLFHYYDKDFNNEADTPDNFQSRRPNTSFCFLDIRSPGLGDTAMYLCATSTEGRTASEVEQFFGPGTRLTVL.